This T cell receptor (beta chain) was recorded in a study of tumor-infiltrating lymphocytes in primary liver carcinoma. Researchers generated TCR beta cDNA from approximately 0.55 ug of total RNA, relying on a constant-region primer. Generation of the TCR beta libraries relied on three nested multiplex PCR rounds using slightly modified ARM-PCR. Each of the first two PCR rounds ran approximately 10 cycles with TRBV1-TRBV30 forward and C-beta reverse primers. TCRdb used MiXCR to reprocess the multiplex PCR reads, holding one entry per CDR3 protein. The sample includes about 330,000 distinct CDR3 sequences, approximately 65% seen only once; the top ten take roughly 6%. The sample holds many counts of this clonotype. Unsorted whole blood yielded the blood RNA, and germline DNA was also extracted. Preoperatively, about 4 milliliters of peripheral blood were collected. The germline gives CDR1 SGHAT, CDR2 FQNNGV. J was trimmed by 3 bases and V by 3 bases; bases with no gene match: 14. The CDR3 totals 17 residues.

This clonotype was sampled from a man between 40 and 49 years old with primary liver carcinoma and hepatitis B virus infection. The chain uses TRBV11-2 and TRBJ2-7; the match to TRBD2 covers 7 bases. Sample: peripheral blood. In nucleotides, the CDR3 is TGTGCCAGCAGCTTGACTTCGGGTGGGGGGGGTTACTACGAGCAGTACTTC. It codes for CASSLTSGGGGYYEQYF.